The 10 T cell receptor beta chains below were found in one sample sequenced in a study of T-cell reconstitution after alpha-beta-depleted transplantation in children. Unique molecular identifiers featured in how the TCRbeta library was prepared. Each CDR3 protein gets one entry after TCRdb re-called the PCR reads with MiXCR. The sample carries 220,000 or so distinct CDR3 sequences, roughly 8.2% recorded once. Sequenced here: PBMCs, mostly from graft donor cells, sampled 180 days after TCRalphabeta/CD19-depleted stem cell transplant. The source is a male patient younger than 18 who had a stem cell transplant for acute lymphoblastic leukemia, so the T cells may come from the graft donor.

CDR3 in amino acids: CASTPGDSKGEQYF. The DNA for the CDR3 is TGTGCCAGCACCCCTGGGGACAGTAAAGGCGAGCAGTACTTC. V is TRBV7-9 and J is TRBJ2-7; the match to TRBD1 covers 7 bases. This CDR3 is 14 amino acids long. From germline, CDR1 is SEHNR and CDR2 FQNEAQ (reference sequence). Germline trimming cut 7 bases from V and 6 bases from J; bases unmatched to any gene: 12.

The sample holds many counts of this clonotype. The V gene is TRBV7-2, the J gene TRBJ1-6; 10 positions match TRBD1. CDR1 is SGHTA and CDR2 is FQGNSA in the germline V gene. The CDR3 contains 15 residues. Unmatched junction bases numbered 5, after V lost 2 bases and J lost 10 bases. The DNA for the CDR3 is TGTGCCAGCAGCTTAAGGGACAGGGGAGGATCACCCCTCCACTTT. The encoded protein is CASSLRDRGGSPLHF.

Concerning this clonotype: Given a much more abundant clone one base away, this may be a read error. This rearrangement joins TRBV5-1 to TRBJ2-7; the D is unclear. Germline V gene sequence: CDR1 SGHRS, CDR2 YFSETQ. The CDR3 runs to 15 residues. CDR3 coding DNA: TGCGCCAGCAGCTTGTCCCCCCTAGGCTACTACGAGCAGAACTTC. Translating it yields CASSLSPLGYYEQNF.

Many counts were recorded for this clonotype. V is TRBV7-8 and J is TRBJ2-3; D is undetermined. CDR1 SGHVS and CDR2 FQNEAQ come from the germline V gene. Trimming removed 3 bases from V and 2 bases from J, with 12 bases in between. This CDR3 has 15 amino acids. The CDR3 is CASSFNPGYTDTQYF. In DNA, the CDR3 is TGTGCCAGCAGCTTCAACCCAGGTTACACAGATACGCAGTATTTT.

This clonotype has ten or more counts. The chain links TRBV27 to TRBJ1-1; D is uncertain. Germline CDR1 reads MNHEY; CDR2 reads SMNVEV (reference sequence). The CDR3 has 12 residues. V dropped 7 bases and J dropped 1 base, with 7 bases sitting between them. The CDR3 DNA sequence: TGTGCCAGCAAGGTCGGGAACACTGAAGCTTTCTTT. Its protein is CASKVGNTEAFF.

This clonotype was detected many times. The chain carries TRBV25-1 and TRBJ2-1, with TRBD1 identical over 7 bases. The length of the CDR3 is 14 residues. Germline lookup yields CDR1 MGHDK and CDR2 SYGVNS. V lost 3 bases and J lost 8; bases outside the gene matches: 7. CDR3 sequence: CASSEQGVSDEQFF. The DNA of the CDR3 is TGTGCCAGCAGTGAGCAGGGGGTAAGCGATGAGCAGTTCTTC.

This clonotype was seen many times. The V call is TRBV6-1, the J call TRBJ2-7; possibly TRBD1 for D (5 bases). V was pared by 6 bases and J by 2 bases, with 14 bases between. Germline-derived CDR1 and CDR2 are MNHNS and SASEGT. The CDR3 has 14 amino acids. CDR3: CASSQGPVPYEQYF. CDR3 sequence (DNA): TGTGCCAGCAGCCAGGGCCCAGTCCCCTACGAGCAGTACTTC.

This clonotype was seen repeatedly, ten times or more. V gene TRBV7-9 combines with J gene TRBJ1-2, with D perhaps matching TRBD1 (6 bases). This CDR3 comprises 15 residues. The germline V gene encodes CDR1 SEHNR and CDR2 FQNEAQ (reference sequence). V shed 5 bases and J shed 0 bases, with 13 bases lying between them. The CDR3 DNA follows: TGTGCCAGCAGCCTCCACAGGGCTACTAACTATGGCTACACCTTC. It specifies CASSLHRATNYGYTF.

The table lists this clonotype with many counts. The chain is built from TRBV27 and TRBJ2-7; TRBD1 matches 9 bases. Germline V gene sequence: CDR1 MNHEY, CDR2 SMNVEV (reference sequence). V lost 2 bases and J lost 5; bases outside the gene matches: 10. The length of the CDR3 is 16 residues. The CDR3 DNA is TGTGCCAGCAGTTTAACCCCGGGACAGGGCCCCCACGAGCAGTACTTC. This encodes CASSLTPGQGPHEQYF.

Ten or more counts support this clonotype. This sequence joins TRBV7-9 and TRBJ1-2; D is ambiguous. There are 13 residues in the CDR3. V was clipped by 5 bases and J by 3 bases, with 10 bases between them. From germline, CDR1 is SEHNR and CDR2 FQNEAQ (reference sequence). The CDR3 DNA reads as TGTGCCAGCAGCCATGGAGCCGACTATGGCTACACCTTC. This codes for CASSHGADYGYTF.